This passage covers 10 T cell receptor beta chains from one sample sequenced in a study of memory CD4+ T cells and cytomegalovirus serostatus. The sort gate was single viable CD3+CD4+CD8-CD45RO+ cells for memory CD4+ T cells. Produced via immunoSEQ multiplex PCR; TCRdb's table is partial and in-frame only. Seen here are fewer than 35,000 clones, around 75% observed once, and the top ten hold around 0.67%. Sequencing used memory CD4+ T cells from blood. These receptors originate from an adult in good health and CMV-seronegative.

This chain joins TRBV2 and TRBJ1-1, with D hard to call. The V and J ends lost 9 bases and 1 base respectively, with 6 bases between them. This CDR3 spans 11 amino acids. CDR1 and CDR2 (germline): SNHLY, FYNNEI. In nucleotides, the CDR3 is TGTGCCAGGGCGGGGAACACTGAAGCTTTCTTT. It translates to CARAGNTEAFF.

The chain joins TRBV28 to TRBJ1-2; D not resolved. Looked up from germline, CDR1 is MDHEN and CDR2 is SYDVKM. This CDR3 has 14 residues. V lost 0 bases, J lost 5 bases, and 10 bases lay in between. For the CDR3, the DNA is TGTGCCAGCAGTTTATGGCAGGCGGATTATGGCTACACCTTC. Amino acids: CASSLWQADYGYTF.

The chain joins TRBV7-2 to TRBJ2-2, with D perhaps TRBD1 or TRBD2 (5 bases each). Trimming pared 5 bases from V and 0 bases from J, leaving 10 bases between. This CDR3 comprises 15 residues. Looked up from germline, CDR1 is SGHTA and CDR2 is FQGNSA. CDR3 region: CASSGGRTNTGELFF. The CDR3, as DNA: TGTGCCAGCAGCGGGGGACGTACGAACACCGGGGAGCTGTTTTTT.

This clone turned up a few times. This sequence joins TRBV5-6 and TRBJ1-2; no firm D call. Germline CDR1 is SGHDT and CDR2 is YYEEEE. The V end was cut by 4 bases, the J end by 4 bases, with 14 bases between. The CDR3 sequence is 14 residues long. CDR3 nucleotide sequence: TGTGCCAGCAGCCCGGGTGGGGAGGTCTATGGCTACACCTTC. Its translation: CASSPGGEVYGYTF.

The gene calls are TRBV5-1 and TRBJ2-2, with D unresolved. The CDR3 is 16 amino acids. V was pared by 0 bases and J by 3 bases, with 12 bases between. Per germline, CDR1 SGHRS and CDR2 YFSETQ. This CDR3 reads CASSLAGRKDTGELFF. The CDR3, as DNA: TGCGCCAGCAGCTTGGCCGGGCGGAAAGACACCGGGGAGCTGTTTTTT. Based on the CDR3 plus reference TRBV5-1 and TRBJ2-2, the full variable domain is KAGVTQTPRYLIKTRGQQVTLSCSPISGHRSVSWYQQTPGQGLQFLFEYFSETQRNKGNFPGRFSGRQFSNSRSEMNVSTLELGDSALYLCASSLAGRKDTGELFFGEGSRLTVL.

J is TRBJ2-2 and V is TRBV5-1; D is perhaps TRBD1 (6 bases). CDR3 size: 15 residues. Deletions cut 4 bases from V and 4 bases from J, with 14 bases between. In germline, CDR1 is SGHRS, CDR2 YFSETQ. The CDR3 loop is CASSPRQDITGELFF. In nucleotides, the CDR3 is TGCGCCAGCAGCCCAAGACAGGACATCACCGGGGAGCTGTTTTTT.

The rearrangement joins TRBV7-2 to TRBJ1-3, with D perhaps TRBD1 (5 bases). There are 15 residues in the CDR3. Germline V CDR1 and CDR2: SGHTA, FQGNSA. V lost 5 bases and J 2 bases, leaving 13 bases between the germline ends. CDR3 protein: CASSPDSRTGNTIYF. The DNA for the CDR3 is TGTGCCAGCAGCCCCGACAGTCGGACTGGAAACACCATATATTTT.

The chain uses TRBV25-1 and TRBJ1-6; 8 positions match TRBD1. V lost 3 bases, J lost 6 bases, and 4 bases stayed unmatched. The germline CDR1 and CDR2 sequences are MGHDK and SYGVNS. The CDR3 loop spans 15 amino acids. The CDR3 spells CASSDTGGGNSPLHF. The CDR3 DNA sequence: TGTGCCAGCAGTGATACAGGGGGGGGTAATTCACCCCTCCACTTT.

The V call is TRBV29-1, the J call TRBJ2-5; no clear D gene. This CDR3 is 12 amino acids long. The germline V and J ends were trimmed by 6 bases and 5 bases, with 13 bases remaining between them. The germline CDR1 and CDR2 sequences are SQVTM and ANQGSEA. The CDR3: CSVGLSGETQYF. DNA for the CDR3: TGCAGCGTGGGTCTTTCTGGGGAGACCCAGTACTTC. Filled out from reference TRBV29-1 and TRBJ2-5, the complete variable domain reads SAVISQKPSRDICQRGTSLTIQCQVDSQVTMMFWYRQQPGQSLTLIATANQGSEATYESGFVIDKFPISRPNLTFSTLTVSNMSPEDSSIYLCSVGLSGETQYFGPGTRLLVL.

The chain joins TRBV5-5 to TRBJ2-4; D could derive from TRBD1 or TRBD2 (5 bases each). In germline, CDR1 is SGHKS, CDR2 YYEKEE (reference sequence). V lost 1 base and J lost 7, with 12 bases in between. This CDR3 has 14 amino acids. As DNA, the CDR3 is TGTGCCAGCAGCTTGCGGGGACCGGGGAACATTCAGTACTTC. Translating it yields CASSLRGPGNIQYF.